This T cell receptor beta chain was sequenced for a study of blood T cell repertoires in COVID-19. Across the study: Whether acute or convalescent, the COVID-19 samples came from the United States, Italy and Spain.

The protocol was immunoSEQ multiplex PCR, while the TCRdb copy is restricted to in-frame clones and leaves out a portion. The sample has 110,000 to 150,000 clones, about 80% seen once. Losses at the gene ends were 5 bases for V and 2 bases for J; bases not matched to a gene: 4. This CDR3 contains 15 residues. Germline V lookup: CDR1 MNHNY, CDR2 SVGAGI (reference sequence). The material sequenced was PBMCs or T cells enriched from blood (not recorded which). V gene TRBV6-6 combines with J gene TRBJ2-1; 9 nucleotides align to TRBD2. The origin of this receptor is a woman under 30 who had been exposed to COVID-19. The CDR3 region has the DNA TGTGCCAGCAGTCGAACTAGCGGGCCCTACAATGAGCAGTTCTTC. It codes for CASSRTSGPYNEQFF.